Described below is a single TCR beta chain sequence and its context. Its specificity is not known. The record originates from a study of cytomegalovirus exposure and HLA in healthy donors. The germline V gene encodes CDR1 MNHNS and CDR2 SASEGT. The V segment lost 7 bases and the J segment 15 bases; nucleotides outside the gene matches: 15. The CDR3 extends over 13 amino acids. Findings of the study overall: Some V segments, TRBV6-2 and TRBV6-3 among them, were indistinguishable and were therefore excluded. Confirmation in vitro established that three CMV-associated chains were specific for CMV antigens. While the bulk of TCR sequences proved rare, some public TCRs turned up in many donors.

Healthy bone marrow donors made up the cohort. It was with 60 Vbeta and 13 Jbeta primers that the PCR ran. TCRdb's copy holds only in-frame clones and misses some; the assay was immunoSEQ multiplex PCR. The data hold over 150,000 clones, with less than 80% observed a single time. Source material: PBMCs. The sequence was obtained from a man between 35 and 55 years old in good health and CMV-seronegative. The V and J genes are TRBV6-1 and TRBJ2-1; TRBD1 matches at 7 bases. The CDR3 sequence: CASTTTPGQRGFF. The CDR3 DNA reads as TGTGCCAGCACCACTACCCCGGGACAGCGAGGGTTCTTC.